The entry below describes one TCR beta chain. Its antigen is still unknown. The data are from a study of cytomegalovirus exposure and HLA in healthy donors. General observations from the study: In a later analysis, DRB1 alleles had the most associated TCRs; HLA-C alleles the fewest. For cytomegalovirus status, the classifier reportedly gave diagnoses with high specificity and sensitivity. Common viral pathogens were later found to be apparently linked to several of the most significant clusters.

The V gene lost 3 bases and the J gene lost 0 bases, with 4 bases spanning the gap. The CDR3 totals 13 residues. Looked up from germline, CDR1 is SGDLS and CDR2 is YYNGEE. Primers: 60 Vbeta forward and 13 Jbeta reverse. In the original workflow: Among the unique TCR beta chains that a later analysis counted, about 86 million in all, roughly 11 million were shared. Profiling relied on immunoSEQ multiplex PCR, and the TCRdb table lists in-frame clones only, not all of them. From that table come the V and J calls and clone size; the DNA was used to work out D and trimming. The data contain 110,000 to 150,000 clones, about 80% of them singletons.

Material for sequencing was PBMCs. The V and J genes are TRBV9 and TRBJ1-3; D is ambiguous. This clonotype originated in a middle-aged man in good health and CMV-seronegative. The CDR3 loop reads CASSDSSGNTIYF. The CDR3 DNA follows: TGTGCCAGCAGCGATAGCTCTGGAAACACCATATATTTT.